This T cell receptor beta chain came from a study of human thymus T cells. Overall study findings and caveats: Unrelated people showed highly overlapping thymic repertoires, related research reported. Thymic and blood repertoires appeared to display a bias in their usage of V and J genes.

This CDR3 is built from 18 residues. CDR1 is LGHNA and CDR2 is YSLEER in the germline V gene. Trimming took 0 bases from V and 3 from J; bases not matched to a gene: 6. This table comes from immunoSEQ multiplex PCR, and its TCRdb copy is limited to in-frame clones, with some not included. The sample has some 130,000 clones, about 94% seen once; the top ten hold around 0.024%. Resections that were taken during corrective heart surgery supplied the thymus tissue. The sample donors, healthy Finnish infants, were having corrective surgery for congenital heart defects. As to this clone: Its matching antigen is unknown.

The receptor's source is a boy under three years old with a congenital heart defect but otherwise immunologically healthy. The specimen sequenced was thymus tissue. The V and J genes are TRBV4-3 and TRBJ1-6; 9 nucleotides line up with TRBD1. The CDR3 DNA reads TGCGCCAGCAGCCAAGAGAGGACAGGGGCCATCTATAATTCACCCCTCCACTTT. Protein product: CASSQERTGAIYNSPLHF.